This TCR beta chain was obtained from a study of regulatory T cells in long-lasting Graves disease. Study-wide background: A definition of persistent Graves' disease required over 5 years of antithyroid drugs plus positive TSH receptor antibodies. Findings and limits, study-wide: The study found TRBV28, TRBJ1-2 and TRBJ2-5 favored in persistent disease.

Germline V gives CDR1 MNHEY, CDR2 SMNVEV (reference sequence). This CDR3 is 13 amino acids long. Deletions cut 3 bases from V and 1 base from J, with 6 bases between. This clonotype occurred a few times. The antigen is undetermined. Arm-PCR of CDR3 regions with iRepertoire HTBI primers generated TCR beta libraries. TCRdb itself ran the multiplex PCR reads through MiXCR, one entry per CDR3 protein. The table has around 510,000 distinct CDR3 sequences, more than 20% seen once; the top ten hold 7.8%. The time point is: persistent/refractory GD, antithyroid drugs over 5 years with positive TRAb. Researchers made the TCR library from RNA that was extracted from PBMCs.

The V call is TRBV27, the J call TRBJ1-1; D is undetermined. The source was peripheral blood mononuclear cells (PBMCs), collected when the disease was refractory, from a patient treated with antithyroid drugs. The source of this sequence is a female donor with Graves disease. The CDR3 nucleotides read TGTGCCAGCAGTTTTATCGGGAACACTGAAGCTTTCTTT. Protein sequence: CASSFIGNTEAFF.